A selection of T cell receptor beta chains follows, all from one sample in a study of T cell responses to AZD1222 COVID-19 vaccine. Sequencing was performed with immunoSEQ multiplex PCR; in TCRdb, only in-frame clones are kept and a portion is missing. The sample contains 100,000 to 120,000 clones, 88% of which appear only once. The sample consisted of peripheral blood, taken on day 0 of AZD1222 vaccination. These TCRs come from an adult in good health. Both conserved end residues are part of each CDR3. Fields, in order: D gene, clone size, J gene, V gene, CDR3 DNA, CDR3 protein. The D gene is left open where the match is weak. Only some rows state a clone size, as once, few, many or a class for expanded clones.

>TRBD2|.|TRBJ2-3|TRBV3-1/TRBV3-2
TGTGCCAGCAGCGAGACCGTCGGACTAGCGGGAGGGGCTGTGTCGCAGTATTTT
CASSETVGLAGGAVSQYF
>.|.|TRBJ2-5|TRBV3-1/TRBV3-2
TGTGCCAGCAACCTAAGATTTAGCGATCGGGAGACCCAGTACTTC
CASNLRFSDRETQYF
>TRBD1|.|TRBJ1-2|TRBV7-8
TGTGCCAGCAGCTTAGCGATCTACAGGGGTGACTATGGCTACACCTTC
CASSLAIYRGDYGYTF
>.|.|TRBJ2-1|TRBV29-1
TGCAGCGTTGATTCCGTGGCAGGACACTACAATGAGCAGTTCTTC
CSVDSVAGHYNEQFF
>TRBD2|.|TRBJ2-1|TRBV7-9
TGTGCCAGCAGCCCCAGGACTAGCGGGGGGCTATCGGAGCAGTTCTTC
CASSPRTSGGLSEQFF
>.|.|TRBJ1-5|TRBV24-1
TGTGCCACCGCTACAGAGGGCGTAATGGGCAATCAGCCCCAGCATTTT
CATATEGVMGNQPQHF
>TRBD2|.|TRBJ2-2|TRBV9
TGTGCCAGCACCCGGCGGGGGGGTCGTATGCCCGGGGAGCTGTTTTTT
CASTRRGGRMPGELFF
>.|.|TRBJ1-6|TRBV2
TGTGCCAGCAGTGTCGGGGCAAAAGCAATTAATTCACCCCTCCACTTT
CASSVGAKAINSPLHF
>TRBD2|once|TRBJ2-7|TRBV28
TGTGCCAGCAGTGAGACTAGCGGGAGGGCCCGCGAGCAGTACTTC
CASSETSGRAREQYF
>.|.|TRBJ1-2|TRBV25-1
TGTGCCAGCAGTTCCTTAGGAGGGCCCTTAGGCTACACCTTC
CASSSLGGPLGYTF
>.|.|TRBJ1-4|TRBV6-4
TGTGCCAGCACTTCCGGTAGTACCTCCCCTAATGAAAAACTGTTTTTT
CASTSGSTSPNEKLFF
>.|.|TRBJ1-2|TRBV29-1
TGCAGCGTTGGGGCAGAGAGCCGCCGGGGCAATGGCTACACCTTC
CSVGAESRRGNGYTF
>TRBD1|.|TRBJ2-7|TRBV28
TGTGCCAGCAGTTGGACAGGCTCTCGGTACGAGCAGTACTTC
CASSWTGSRYEQYF
>.|.|TRBJ1-4|TRBV7-2
TGTGCCAGCAGCTTAGGTGGGGCAAGGGAAAAACTGTTTTTT
CASSLGGAREKLFF
>.|.|TRBJ2-3|TRBV9
TGTGCCAGCAGCGCCCGCTGGGGGGGCGGAAACTCAGATACGCAGTATTTT
CASSARWGGGNSDTQYF
>TRBD1|.|TRBJ2-2|TRBV24-1
TGTGCCACCAGCCCTCGGACAGGGGTGAACACCGGGGAGCTGTTTTTT
CATSPRTGVNTGELFF
>.|.|TRBJ1-2|TRBV7-2
TGTGCCAGCAGCTTTAGACAGACGAAAAACTATGGCTACACCTTC
CASSFRQTKNYGYTF
>TRBD1|.|TRBJ1-1|TRBV4-3
TGCGCCAGCAGCCCTTCAGGGGGAAGGGGTACTGAAGCTTTCTTT
CASSPSGGRGTEAFF
>TRBD2|.|TRBJ2-1|TRBV28
TGTGCCAGCAGATATAGCGGGAGCTCAATCTACAATGAGCAGTTCTTC
CASRYSGSSIYNEQFF
>.|.|TRBJ2-7|TRBV6-6
TGTGCCACGGTTCTTTCCGGGTTCAACGAGCAGTACTTC
CATVLSGFNEQYF
>.|.|TRBJ1-4|TRBV7-9
TGTGCCAGCAGCTTGCGGCAGGGGAATGAAAAACTGTTTTTT
CASSLRQGNEKLFF
>.|.|TRBJ1-5|TRBV6-6
TGTGCCAGCAGTTACGGGCAGGGCTTAAATCAGCCCCAGCATTTT
CASSYGQGLNQPQHF
>.|.|TRBJ1-4|TRBV4-2
TGTGCCAGCAGCCAAGATCGTGGGCGAGGGAATGAAAAACTGTTTTTT
CASSQDRGRGNEKLFF
>.|.|TRBJ1-2|TRBV2
TGTGCCAGCAGTGACTCAGGGGCCGGTGGCTACACCTTC
CASSDSGAGGYTF
>.|.|TRBJ2-4|TRBV28
TGTGCCAGCAGATCGCCTGGGACTCCCCAGTACTTC
CASRSPGTPQYF
>TRBD2|once|TRBJ2-5|TRBV5-4
TGTGCCAGCAGCTTGGGGGGACTAGCGGGGCTGGAGACCCAGTACTTC
CASSLGGLAGLETQYF
>TRBD2|once|TRBJ2-2|TRBV24-1
TGTGCCACCAGTGATCGGACTAGCGGGGACAACACCGGGGAGCTGTTTTTT
CATSDRTSGDNTGELFF
>.|.|TRBJ1-4|TRBV5-6
TGTGCCAGCAGCCCGAGACGGGGGTATGAAAAACTGTTTTTT
CASSPRRGYEKLFF
>.|.|TRBJ1-1|TRBV29-1
TGCAGCGCCGCAGGGCCCAACACTGAAGCTTTCTTT
CSAAGPNTEAFF
>TRBD1|.|TRBJ1-2|TRBV5-1
TGCGCCAGCAGCTCACAGGGGGCGCAGGATGGCTACACCTTC
CASSSQGAQDGYTF
>.|.|TRBJ1-2|TRBV3-1/TRBV3-2
TGTGCCAGCAGCCAAGATCTTGGGGGAGCGGATGGCTACACCTTC
CASSQDLGGADGYTF
>TRBD2|.|TRBJ2-7|TRBV28
TGTGCCAGCAGTTCCCCGGGGAGGGGACCCTACGAGCAGTACTTC
CASSSPGRGPYEQYF
>TRBD1|.|TRBJ1-1|TRBV11-3
TGTGCCAGCAGCTCCCCAGGACAGGGTCTCGCTGAAGCTTTCTTT
CASSSPGQGLAEAFF
>TRBD1|once|TRBJ1-2|TRBV5-6
TGTGCCAGCAGCCCTCCAGGGACAGGGGGCTATGGCTACACCTTC
CASSPPGTGGYGYTF